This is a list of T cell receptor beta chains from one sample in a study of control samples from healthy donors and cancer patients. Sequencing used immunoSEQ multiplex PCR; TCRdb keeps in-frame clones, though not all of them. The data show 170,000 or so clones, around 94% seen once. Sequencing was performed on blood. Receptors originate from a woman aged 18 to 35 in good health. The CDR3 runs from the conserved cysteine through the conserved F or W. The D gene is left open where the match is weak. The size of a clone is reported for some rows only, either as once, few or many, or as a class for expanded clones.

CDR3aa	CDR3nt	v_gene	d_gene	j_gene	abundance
CASSGEGRQYF	TGTGCCAGCAGTGGGGAAGGTCGGCAGTACTTC	TRBV2	NA	TRBJ2-7	NA
CASSIHSPTYSSSGANVLTF	TGTGCCAGTAGTATACACTCCCCGACATATTCCAGCTCTGGGGCCAACGTCCTGACTTTC	TRBV19	NA	TRBJ2-6	NA
CASSFQNRGRFATNEKLFF	TGTGCCAGCAGTTTCCAAAACAGGGGGAGGTTTGCAACTAATGAAAAACTGTTTTTT	TRBV28	TRBD1	TRBJ1-4	NA
CASSLDGTSAYEQYF	TGCGCCAGCAGCTTAGACGGGACATCTGCCTACGAGCAGTACTTC	TRBV5-1	NA	TRBJ2-7	NA
CASSIQGAYEKLFF	TGTGCCAGCAGCATACAGGGAGCTTATGAAAAACTGTTTTTT	TRBV7-9	NA	TRBJ1-4	NA
CASSATSNYGYTF	TGTGCCAGCAGCGCAACAAGTAACTATGGCTACACCTTC	TRBV7-2	NA	TRBJ1-2	NA
CASSEARAGDTGELFF	TGTGCCAGCAGTGAAGCCCGAGCAGGGGACACCGGGGAGCTGTTTTTT	TRBV2	NA	TRBJ2-2	NA
CASSRLPGRYGYTF	TGTGCCAGCAGCCGCCTCCCCGGGCGATATGGCTACACCTTC	TRBV14	NA	TRBJ1-2	NA
CASSLALLVADTQYF	TGTGCCAGCAGCTTAGCCCTTCTCGTCGCGGATACGCAGTATTTT	TRBV7-2	NA	TRBJ2-3	NA
CSVDETGHGYTF	TGCAGCGTTGATGAAACGGGCCATGGCTACACCTTC	TRBV29-1	NA	TRBJ1-2	NA
CASSYQSVKYYGYTF	TGTGCCAGCAGTTATCAGTCAGTAAAGTACTATGGCTACACCTTC	TRBV6-2/TRBV6-3	NA	TRBJ1-2	NA
CASSLGMNTEAFF	TGTGCCAGCAGCTTAGGGATGAACACTGAAGCTTTCTTT	TRBV11-2	NA	TRBJ1-1	NA
CASRARQGNTIYF	TGTGCCAGCAGGGCCCGACAGGGAAACACCATATATTTT	TRBV2	NA	TRBJ1-3	NA
CASSLGQGYNEKLFF	TGTGCCAGCAGCTTGGGACAGGGGTATAATGAAAAACTGTTTTTT	TRBV5-4	TRBD1	TRBJ1-4	NA
CASSDGTSGSWADTQYF	TGTGCCAGCAGCGACGGGACTAGCGGGAGTTGGGCAGATACGCAGTATTTT	TRBV11-3	TRBD2	TRBJ2-3	few
CASSLRAGDLLSTDTQYF	TGCGCCAGCAGCTTGAGGGCAGGGGACCTTCTTAGCACAGATACGCAGTATTTT	TRBV5-1	NA	TRBJ2-3	NA
CAIGPTRDTEAFF	TGTGCCATCGGACCTACACGGGACACTGAAGCTTTCTTT	TRBV10-3	NA	TRBJ1-1	NA
CASSLNRGWEGSTEAFF	TGTGCCAGCAGTTTAAATAGGGGATGGGAGGGTAGCACTGAAGCTTTCTTT	TRBV28	NA	TRBJ1-1	NA
CASSDDWKANQPQHF	TGTGCCAGCAGTGACGATTGGAAGGCCAATCAGCCCCAGCATTTT	TRBV2	NA	TRBJ1-5	once